The 11 T cell receptor beta chains given below trace back to one sample, sequenced in a study of control samples from healthy donors and cancer patients. Only in-frame clones appear in the TCRdb table, and some are missing; sequencing was by immunoSEQ multiplex PCR. Of 85,000 to 95,000 clones in the sample, roughly nine tenths are singletons; the top ten hold 0.85% to 1%. Sequenced: blood. The receptor set was obtained from a woman in her 30s in good health.

The rearrangement joins TRBV6-1 to TRBJ1-1, with 8 bases lining up with TRBD1. V lost 3 bases and J lost 0; bases outside the gene matches: 6. The germline V gene encodes CDR1 MNHNS and CDR2 SASEGT. The CDR3 runs 16 residues. CDR3 bases: TGTGCCAGCAGTGAGACAGGGGTACCAATGAACACTGAAGCTTTCTTT. Its translation: CASSETGVPMNTEAFF.

The chain links TRBV5-4 to TRBJ2-2; perhaps TRBD1 as D (5 bases). V gave up 0 bases and J gave up 5 bases, with 14 bases separating them. CDR3 length: 16 amino acids. Germline V lookup: CDR1 SGHNT, CDR2 YYREEE (reference sequence). Written as DNA, the CDR3 is TGTGCCAGCAGCTTGGTCCCATATCAGGGTACCGGGGAGCTGTTTTTT. This encodes CASSLVPYQGTGELFF.

This clone was seen only once. This chain connects TRBV18 to TRBJ1-2; TRBD1 is a possible D gene (5 bases). This CDR3 contains 14 residues. The V end lost 6 bases, the J end lost 8 bases, and 19 bases lay between the germline ends. Germline-derived CDR1 and CDR2 are KGHSH and LQKENI. As DNA, the CDR3 is TGTGCCAGCTCGTCCAGGGAAGGAATGTGGGGCTACACCTTC. Translating gives CASSSREGMWGYTF.

Note on this clone: One end of the junction does not line up with germline, which may come from a read error. This rearrangement joins TRBV10-3 to TRBJ2-5; possible D gene TRBD2, 6 bases. The CDR3 is made up of 13 amino acids. Germline CDR1 and CDR2: ENHRY and SYGVKD. CDR3: CAISERAVETQYF. The CDR3, as DNA: TGTGCTATCAGTGAGCGGGCTGTGGAGACCCAGTACTTC.

The chain has TRBV30 and TRBJ2-3; D unresolved. Germline loops: CDR1 GTSNPN, CDR2 SVGIG (reference sequence). CDR3 size: 12 residues. V was pared by 4 bases and J by 1 base, with 6 bases between. The CDR3, as DNA: TGTGCCTGGAATCCCCGCACAGATACGCAGTATTTT. It codes for CAWNPRTDTQYF. The whole variable domain, filled in from reference TRBV30 and TRBJ2-3, reads SQTIHQWPATLVQPVGSPLSLECTVEGTSNPNLYWYRQAAGRGLQLLFYSVGIGQISSEVPQNLSASRPQDRQFILSSKKLLLSDSGFYLCAWNPRTDTQYFGPGTRLTVL.

The rearrangement joins TRBV6-5 to TRBJ1-5, with 7 bases matching TRBD1. The CDR3 covers 13 residues. Germline V gene data show CDR1 as MNHEY and CDR2 as SVGAGI. The ends lost 9 bases at V and 5 bases at J; junction bases unmatched: 7. The CDR3 DNA sequence: TGTGCCAGTAAGACAGGGAATTATCAGCCCCAGCATTTT. It specifies CASKTGNYQPQHF.

The chain carries TRBV7-2 and TRBJ1-5, with a weak D call TRBD1 (5 bases). The germline CDR1 and CDR2 sequences are SGHTA and FQGNSA. The V gene lost 1 base and the J gene lost 4 bases, with 17 bases spanning the gap. The CDR3 consists of 17 residues. The CDR3 spells CASSLVGAGTRNQPQHF. The CDR3 DNA follows: TGTGCCAGCAGCTTAGTTGGGGCCGGGACTCGTAATCAGCCCCAGCATTTT.

This chain connects TRBV7-9 to TRBJ1-2; no clear D. Trimming removed 5 bases from V and 6 bases from J, with 4 bases in between. CDR3 length: 10 residues. CDR1 and CDR2 from the germline V gene are SEHNR and FQNEAQ (reference sequence). The CDR3 sequence is CASSVNGYTF. CDR3 coding DNA: TGTGCCAGCAGCGTGAATGGCTACACCTTC.

The rearrangement links TRBV6-5 to TRBJ1-4; D gene uncertain. The CDR3 contains 13 residues. The V gene's germline CDR1 is MNHEY and CDR2 SVGAGI. V was shortened by 6 bases and J by 0 bases, with 5 bases between the two germline ends. CDR3 amino acids: CASRSTTNEKLFF. In DNA form, the CDR3 reads TGTGCCAGCAGGAGTACAACTAATGAAAAACTGTTTTTT.

This clone was detected only once. The chain recombines TRBV10-1 with TRBJ2-3; the D gene is possibly TRBD1 (6 bases). This CDR3 contains 12 residues. Germline V gene sequence: CDR1 WNHNN, CDR2 SYGVQD (reference sequence). V was trimmed by 4 bases and J by 11 bases, leaving 13 bases between them. DNA for the CDR3: TGCGCCAGCAGTGCAGGGACACTATGGCAGTATTTT. Its protein product is CASSAGTLWQYF.

The V and J genes are TRBV29-1 and TRBJ1-1; 12 positions agree with TRBD1. V gave up 6 bases and J gave up 5 bases; unmatched junction bases: 10. The CDR3 length is 15 residues. In germline, CDR1 is SQVTM, CDR2 ANQGSEA. CDR3 residues: CSVAGTGGAKTEAFF. DNA of the CDR3: TGCAGCGTGGCCGGGACAGGGGGCGCGAAGACTGAAGCTTTCTTT.